These 3 T cell receptor beta chains came from one sample sequenced in a study of blood T cell repertoires in COVID-19. The table came from immunoSEQ multiplex PCR; TCRdb's copy has only in-frame clones and leaves some out. The sample contains hundreds of thousands of clones, 85% of which appear only once. The sequenced sample was PBMCs or T cells enriched from blood (not recorded which). These receptors were obtained from a woman aged 45-65 years with acute COVID-19.

This clone was recorded a few times. The chain has TRBV6-5 and TRBJ1-5; 8 bases map to TRBD1. The CDR3 is 15 amino acids. Germline assignment: CDR1 MNHEY and CDR2 SVGAGI. The V segment lost 7 bases and the J segment 7 bases; nucleotides outside the gene matches: 12. CDR3 loop: CASKIRGQVVQPQHF. CDR3 nucleotides: TGTGCCAGCAAGATTCGGGGACAGGTAGTCCAGCCCCAGCATTTT.

This sequence joins TRBV6-5 and TRBJ2-7, with D possibly being TRBD1 (6 bases). Germline V gene sequence: CDR1 MNHEY, CDR2 SVGAGI. V shed 4 bases and J shed 0 bases, with 13 bases lying between them. This CDR3 spans 15 amino acids. CDR3 protein: CASSSGQQHSYEQYF. CDR3 DNA: TGTGCCAGCAGTTCCGGACAGCAACACTCCTACGAGCAGTACTTC.

The chain has TRBV13 and TRBJ1-4; D is unclear. Trimming left V 3 bases short and J 5 bases short, with 13 bases between. This CDR3 has 15 residues. Germline CDR1 reads PRHDT; CDR2 reads FYEKMQ (reference sequence). For the CDR3, the DNA is TGTGCCAGCAGCTTTTCAGGCGAAACCAATGAAAAACTGTTTTTT. Residues: CASSFSGETNEKLFF.